This entry concerns a single TCR beta chain. The source of the sample is a study of T cell changes during pregnancy in multiple sclerosis. Trimming removed 1 base from V and 7 bases from J, with 8 bases in between. CDR1 SGHRS and CDR2 YFSETQ come from the germline V gene. This CDR3 is 13 amino acids long. Assay: immunoSEQ multiplex PCR; the TCRdb copy retains only in-frame clones and omits some. The table shows around 71,000 clones, with just over 90% occurring only once. Sequencing used peripheral blood, obtained after pregnancy. The rearrangement links TRBV5-1 to TRBJ2-2; D is ambiguous. This sequence was found in a female donor with multiple sclerosis, enrolled in a pregnancy study. CDR3 loop: CASSLLTGGELFF. CDR3 bases: TGCGCCAGCAGCTTGCTGACGGGCGGGGAGCTGTTTTTT.